The 19 T cell receptor beta chains given below trace back to one sample, sequenced in a study of beta chain features in type 1 diabetes. Whole-study findings and limits: Shortening of TCRB CDR3s, moderate but significant, appeared in all four CD4+ subsets of Type 1 diabetes patients.

Expressed TCRB transcripts got sequenced, as all isolated RNA was reverse transcribed. Measured with immunoSEQ multiplex PCR; TCRdb has only the in-frame clones, and not every one. Of over 300,000 clones in the sample, approximately 10% are singletons; the top ten hold about 1%. For these TCRs, the target antigens are not known. Sequencing was done on a sample of central memory CD4+ T cells from blood. These receptors came from a man in his thirties or forties with type 1 diabetes.

On this clone: A read error may be the cause here, since a much bigger clone is one base away. The CDR3 spells CASSIVRADENTEAFF. The CDR3, as DNA: TGTGCCAGCAGCATAGTCAGGGCAGATGAGAACACTGAAGCTTTCTTT. This chain uses TRBV5-5 with TRBJ1-1; D may be TRBD1 (5 bases). V dropped 4 bases and J dropped 1 base, with 17 bases sitting between them. The CDR3 sequence is 16 residues long. Germline CDR1 reads SGHKS; CDR2 reads YYEKEE (reference sequence).

This clone was detected only a few times. This chain connects TRBV27 to TRBJ2-6; D is ambiguous. Trimming shortened V by 5 bases and J by 4 bases, and 9 bases separated the two germline ends. Germline-derived CDR1 and CDR2 are MNHEY and SMNVEV (reference sequence). The CDR3 length is 14 residues. CDR3 protein: CASSISMGANVLTF. The CDR3 DNA is TGTGCCAGCAGTATCTCCATGGGGGCCAACGTCCTGACTTTC.

The sample holds many counts of this clone. This chain uses TRBV7-9 with TRBJ1-2, with D hard to call. Per germline, CDR1 SEHNR and CDR2 FQNEAQ (reference sequence). V was pared by 1 base and J by 2 bases, with 5 bases between. This CDR3 contains 13 residues. DNA for the CDR3: TGTGCCAGCAGCTTAGACGGGAACTATGGCTACACCTTC. Encoded protein: CASSLDGNYGYTF.

CDR3 sequence: CASIRTGLYQETQYF. The CDR3 bases are TGTGCCAGCATAAGGACAGGGCTGTACCAAGAGACCCAGTACTTC. V usage is TRBV6-1 and J usage is TRBJ2-5, with TRBD1 matching over 8 bases. The length of the CDR3 is 15 residues. Germline V lookup: CDR1 MNHNS, CDR2 SASEGT. After removal of 7 bases from V and 0 bases from J, the junction contained 7 bases not matched to a gene.

This chain uses TRBV5-1 with TRBJ2-7; tentatively, D is TRBD1 or TRBD2 (5 bases each). The V gene lost 6 bases and the J gene lost 3 bases, with 19 bases spanning the gap. In germline, CDR1 is SGHRS, CDR2 YFSETQ. The CDR3 is 15 residues long. Here the CDR3 DNA reads TGCGCCAGCAAACCGTTCAGGGACGACAACTACGAGCAGTACTTC. It translates to CASKPFRDDNYEQYF.

The chain employs TRBV16 and TRBJ2-2; D is perhaps TRBD2 (6 bases). CDR3 length: 17 residues. CDR1 and CDR2 (germline): KGHSY, FQNENV. V was trimmed by 1 base and J by 0 bases, leaving 12 bases between them. In nucleotides, the CDR3 is TGTGCCAGCAGCCAATACGGCGGGGTAACGAACACCGGGGAGCTGTTTTTT. The encoded protein is CASSQYGGVTNTGELFF.

V usage is TRBV13 and J usage is TRBJ2-3; perhaps TRBD1 as D (5 bases). The germline V gene has CDR1 PRHDT and CDR2 FYEKMQ (reference sequence). CDR3 length: 14 amino acids. The V end was cut by 4 bases, the J end by 2 bases, with 10 bases between. CDR3 sequence: CASSSAGITDTQYF. The DNA of the CDR3 is TGTGCCAGCAGCTCCGCAGGGATCACAGATACGCAGTATTTT.

This clone has only a few counts. The chain couples TRBV2 to TRBJ1-2; D not resolved. The V and J ends lost 3 bases and 4 bases respectively, with 3 bases between them. This CDR3 has 11 amino acids. The germline CDR1 and CDR2 sequences are SNHLY and FYNNEI. CDR3 sequence: CASSESYGYTF. For the CDR3, the DNA is TGTGCCAGCAGTGAGTCCTATGGCTACACCTTC.

The chain combines TRBV5-1 with TRBJ2-7; perhaps TRBD1 as D (6 bases). The CDR3 sequence is 15 residues long. Trimming stripped 2 bases from V and 0 bases from J, with 12 bases between. Germline V gives CDR1 SGHRS, CDR2 YFSETQ. The DNA of the CDR3 is TGCGCCAGCAGCTTTCTGGACAGTCACTCCTACGAGCAGTACTTC. This encodes CASSFLDSHSYEQYF.

This clone occurred a few times. The CDR3 spells CASSPGTTSSTDTQYF. CDR3 DNA: TGTGCCAGCAGCCCTGGGACAACGTCTAGCACAGATACGCAGTATTTT. The rearrangement links TRBV5-4 to TRBJ2-3; D possibly corresponds to TRBD1 (6 bases). Per the germline V gene, CDR1 is SGHNT and CDR2 is YYREEE (reference sequence). The CDR3 has 16 amino acids. V lost 4 bases to trimming and J lost 0 bases, with 15 bases between them.

The rearrangement uses TRBV29-1 and TRBJ2-2; 7 nucleotides agree with TRBD1. With 7 bases clipped from V and 6 bases from J, the junction kept 11 bases outside the gene matches. The CDR3 sequence is 14 residues long. Germline lookup yields CDR1 SQVTM and CDR2 ANQGSEA. This CDR3 reads CSAKGQQSAGELFF. CDR3 nucleotides: TGCAGCGCTAAGGGACAGCAAAGCGCCGGGGAGCTGTTTTTT.

The chain combines TRBV19 with TRBJ1-1; no clear D gene. Germline V gene data show CDR1 as LNHDA and CDR2 as SQIVND (reference sequence). The CDR3 runs 14 residues. V lost 4 bases, J lost 0 bases, and 9 bases lay in between. The CDR3 reads CASSTRPVNTEAFF. The CDR3 nucleotides read TGTGCCAGTAGTACCCGCCCGGTGAACACTGAAGCTTTCTTT.

The V and J genes are TRBV15 and TRBJ1-6; 9 nucleotides match TRBD1. J gave up 10 bases and V 3 bases, and 7 bases lay outside the gene matches. This CDR3 has 15 amino acids. Germline CDR1 reads LNHNV; CDR2 reads YYDKDF (reference sequence). CDR3 loop: CATSSPRQGGSPLHF. The CDR3 region has the DNA TGTGCCACCAGCAGTCCCAGACAGGGGGGCTCACCCCTCCACTTT.

The V call is TRBV5-1, the J call TRBJ1-2; D not resolved. Germline V lookup: CDR1 SGHRS, CDR2 YFSETQ. The CDR3 is 14 residues long. Trimming stripped 0 bases from V and 6 bases from J, with 12 bases between. The CDR3 protein is CASSLGGGEDGYTF. In nucleotides, the CDR3 is TGCGCCAGCAGCTTGGGAGGCGGAGAAGATGGCTACACCTTC.

This clone was detected only a few times. The chain carries TRBV4-1 and TRBJ1-4; TRBD1 might be the D (6 bases). V dropped 1 base and J dropped 10 bases, with 19 bases sitting between them. The CDR3 loop spans 16 amino acids. Germline values: CDR1 MGHRA, CDR2 YSYEKL. The CDR3 is CASSQGTGTLDAKLFF. The CDR3 nucleotides read TGCGCCAGCAGCCAAGGAACCGGGACACTCGATGCAAAACTGTTTTTT.

The V gene is TRBV6-6, the J gene TRBJ2-3; weak D call: TRBD2 (7 bases). Trimming removed 7 bases at V and 1 base at J, with 12 bases between. This CDR3 has 14 amino acids. The germline V gene encodes CDR1 MNHNY and CDR2 SVGAGI (reference sequence). The CDR3 sequence: CASIGGGGTDTQYF. In DNA, the CDR3 is TGTGCCAGCATAGGGGGGGGCGGCACAGATACGCAGTATTTT.

This clone has just a few counts. The rearrangement uses TRBV5-1 and TRBJ2-6; TRBD2 aligns across 7 bases. Germline values: CDR1 SGHRS, CDR2 YFSETQ. J lost 1 base, V lost 2 bases, and 9 bases had no gene match. The CDR3 runs 18 residues. This chain's CDR3 is CASSFGSSGTSGANVLTF. For the CDR3, the DNA is TGCGCCAGCAGCTTTGGGTCTAGCGGAACTTCTGGGGCCAACGTCCTGACTTTC. The full variable domain, its missing parts supplied by reference TRBV5-1 and TRBJ2-6, is KAGVTQTPRYLIKTRGQQVTLSCSPISGHRSVSWYQQTPGQGLQFLFEYFSETQRNKGNFPGRFSGRQFSNSRSEMNVSTLELGDSALYLCASSFGSSGTSGANVLTFGAGSRLTVL.

The chain couples TRBV30 to TRBJ1-2; D unresolved. The CDR3 spans 12 residues. Germline loops: CDR1 GTSNPN, CDR2 SVGIG (reference sequence). Trimming took off 0 bases at V and 7 bases at J, with 9 bases between the two ends. The CDR3 reads CAWSVVGFGYTF. Here the CDR3 DNA reads TGTGCCTGGAGTGTCGTGGGTTTTGGCTACACCTTC.

This clone has a handful of counts. This sequence joins TRBV15 and TRBJ2-1; 8 nucleotides agree with TRBD2. This CDR3 is 16 amino acids long. Germline V gene lookup returns CDR1 LNHNV and CDR2 YYDKDF (reference sequence). Trimming cost V 0 bases and J 2 bases; bases outside gene matches: 3. CDR3 DNA: TGTGCCACCAGCAGAGACGGTAGCGGGGCCTACAATGAGCAGTTCTTC. Its protein product is CATSRDGSGAYNEQFF. Drawing the rest from reference TRBV15 and TRBJ2-1, the complete variable domain is DAMVIQNPRYQVTQFGKPVTLSCSQTLNHNVMYWYQQKSSQAPKLLFHYYDKDFNNEADTPDNFQSRRPNTSFCFLDIRSPGLGDTAMYLCATSRDGSGAYNEQFFGPGTRLTVL.